The rows below give T cell receptor beta chains drawn from one sample of a study of a mutant IDH1 vaccine in newly diagnosed glioma. The antigens these receptors bind are not known. Here immunoSEQ multiplex PCR was the method, and the copy in TCRdb shows in-frame clones only, minus some. This sample has tens of thousands of clones, with roughly 80% found just once. Sample: PBMCs, taken from a glioma patient whose treatment included an IDH1 peptide vaccine. These receptor sequences come from a man under 40 with glioma. Both conserved end residues are part of each CDR3. D genes are given only for firm matches. Part of the rows lack a size; the others show once, few, many or a class for expanded clones.

11 | TRBJ1-1 | NA | NA | TRBV30 | CAWRLGAKAFF | TGTGCCTGGAGACTAGGGGCCAAAGCTTTCTTT
14 | TRBJ2-5 | NA | NA | TRBV5-1 | CASSVGHTGETQYF | TGCGCCAGCAGCGTCGGTCACACGGGGGAGACCCAGTACTTC
17 | TRBJ1-5 | NA | TRBD1 | TRBV27 | CASSLSGEGAYNQPQHF | TGTGCCAGCAGTTTATCCGGAGAGGGGGCGTACAATCAGCCCCAGCATTTT
13 | TRBJ2-7 | NA | NA | TRBV7-8 | CASSFQQNYEQYF | TGTGCCAGCAGCTTTCAACAGAACTACGAGCAGTACTTC
12 | TRBJ1-2 | NA | NA | TRBV27 | CASRTGGRGYTF | TGTGCCAGCAGAACAGGCGGGCGCGGCTACACCTTC
15 | TRBJ1-2 | NA | TRBD1 | TRBV6-5 | CASSYSDRGPYGYTF | TGTGCCAGCAGTTACTCAGATAGGGGGCCTTATGGCTACACCTTC
15 | TRBJ1-2 | NA | NA | TRBV27 | CASSSGRQVNYGYTF | TGTGCCAGCAGTTCCGGCAGACAGGTTAACTATGGCTACACCTTC
15 | TRBJ2-7 | NA | TRBD1 | TRBV6-4 | CASSALGQGVDEQYF | TGTGCCAGCAGCGCCTTGGGACAGGGAGTAGATGAGCAGTACTTC
15 | TRBJ1-3 | NA | NA | TRBV9 | CASSVGSSSGNTIYF | TGTGCCAGCAGCGTAGGAAGTAGCTCTGGAAACACCATATATTTT
16 | TRBJ1-4 | once | TRBD1 | TRBV4-1 | CASSQPSAGTAEKLFF | TGCGCCAGCAGCCAGCCCTCTGCCGGGACAGCTGAAAAACTGTTTTTT
14 | TRBJ2-7 | NA | TRBD1 | TRBV2 | CASSTGQGKHEQYF | TGTGCCAGCAGTACGGGACAGGGTAAACACGAGCAGTACTTC
14 | TRBJ1-4 | NA | TRBD1 | TRBV18 | CASSPGQYNEKLFF | TGTGCCAGCTCCCCGGGACAGTATAATGAAAAACTGTTTTTT
16 | TRBJ1-5 | NA | TRBD1 | TRBV2 | CASSGDRGSQDQPQHF | TGTGCCAGCAGCGGGGACAGGGGAAGTCAGGATCAGCCCCAGCATTTT
13 | TRBJ2-2 | NA | NA | TRBV11-3 | CASSIQNTGELFF | TGTGCCAGCAGTATTCAGAACACCGGGGAGCTGTTTTTT
16 | TRBJ2-7 | NA | TRBD1 | TRBV6-4 | CASSGTGMNRSYEQYF | TGTGCCAGCAGTGGGACAGGGATGAATCGCTCCTACGAGCAGTACTTC
17 | TRBJ1-6 | NA | NA | TRBV5-6 | CASSLVGGANYNSPLHF | TGTGCCAGCAGCTTGGTGGGGGGGGCAAACTATAATTCACCCCTCCACTTT
17 | TRBJ2-1 | NA | TRBD2 | TRBV7-9 | CASTTGLAESSYNEQFF | TGTGCCAGCACCACGGGACTAGCGGAAAGCTCCTACAATGAGCAGTTCTTC
13 | TRBJ2-4 | once | NA | TRBV5-4 | CASSAGLENIQYF | TGTGCCAGCAGCGCGGGCCTAGAAAACATTCAGTACTTC
13 | TRBJ2-3 | NA | NA | TRBV5-6 | CASSPGSADTQYF | TGTGCCAGCAGCCCTGGGAGTGCAGATACGCAGTATTTT
13 | TRBJ1-5 | NA | NA | TRBV28 | CASSTGFSQPQHF | TGTGCCAGCAGTACAGGATTTAGTCAGCCCCAGCATTTT
14 | TRBJ2-7 | NA | TRBD1 | TRBV9 | CASSPRDSYYEQYF | TGTGCCAGCAGCCCCCGGGACAGCTACTACGAGCAGTACTTC
13 | TRBJ2-5 | NA | NA | TRBV6-5 | CASSYPSKETQYF | TGTGCCAGCAGTTACCCCTCAAAAGAGACCCAGTACTTC
11 | TRBJ1-2 | once | TRBD1 | TRBV30 | CASSTGAGYTF | TGTGCCTCCTCGACAGGGGCCGGCTACACCTTC
14 | TRBJ2-7 | NA | NA | TRBV9 | CASSVRGGGDEQYF | TGTGCCAGCAGCGTACGCGGGGGCGGCGACGAGCAGTACTTC
16 | TRBJ2-3 | NA | TRBD2 | TRBV5-4 | CASSLAWRGDTDTQYF | TGTGCCAGCAGCTTGGCCTGGCGGGGGGACACAGATACGCAGTATTTT
14 | TRBJ2-2 | NA | NA | TRBV6-4 | CASSEQGYTGELFF | TGTGCCAGCAGTGAGCAGGGTTATACCGGGGAGCTGTTTTTT
13 | TRBJ1-2 | NA | NA | TRBV5-6 | CASSSQGLYGYTF | TGTGCCAGCAGTTCTCAGGGATTATATGGCTACACCTTC
15 | TRBJ2-1 | NA | NA | TRBV5-1 | CASSLTPSDYNEQFF | TGCGCCAGCAGCTTGACGCCTAGCGATTACAATGAGCAGTTCTTC
13 | TRBJ2-3 | once | NA | TRBV19 | CASRQELTDTQYF | TGTGCCAGTAGACAGGAACTCACAGATACGCAGTATTTT
16 | TRBJ1-2 | NA | TRBD1 | TRBV5-1 | CASSEMRQGGNYGYTF | TGCGCCAGCAGCGAGATGAGACAGGGCGGTAACTATGGCTACACCTTC
20 | TRBJ1-2 | NA | NA | TRBV21-1 | CASSNVLPPVSAQPSYGYTF | TGTGCCAGCAGCAATGTTCTCCCCCCTGTCTCGGCCCAGCCAAGCTATGGCTACACCTTC
15 | TRBJ2-7 | NA | TRBD1 | TRBV6-5 | CASSYSWTGLYEQYF | TGTGCCAGCAGTTACTCATGGACAGGGTTGTACGAGCAGTACTTC
14 | TRBJ2-1 | few | TRBD1 | TRBV6-4 | CASSEGTGNDEQFF | TGTGCCAGCAGTGAAGGGACAGGGAACGATGAGCAGTTCTTC